These 26 T cell receptor beta chains were sequenced from one sample in a study of T cell responses to AZD1222 COVID-19 vaccine. Assay used: immunoSEQ multiplex PCR; TCRdb lists only in-frame clones, some missing. The sample lists roughly 190,000 clones; about nine tenths were seen once. The sample in question was peripheral blood, obtained 28 days after the second AZD1222 dose. These TCRs come from an adult who received the AZD1222 COVID-19 vaccine.

The rearrangement links TRBV7-2 to TRBJ1-6; 8 positions agree with TRBD1. The CDR3 is 13 amino acids. Germline V gene lookup returns CDR1 SGHTA and CDR2 FQGNSA. V shed 5 bases, J shed 11 bases, and the junction held 5 bases outside the gene matches. The CDR3 sequence is CASSMTGETPLHF. The DNA of the CDR3 is TGTGCCAGCAGCATGACAGGGGAGACACCCCTCCACTTT.

The table lists this clone with a count of one. This CDR3 reads CASSHGGTSGTYEQYF. In DNA, the CDR3 is TGTGCCAGCAGCCACGGCGGGACTAGCGGAACCTACGAGCAGTACTTC. This sequence joins TRBV3-1 (or the pseudogene TRBV3-2) and TRBJ2-7; 11 bases map to TRBD2. Germline V gives CDR1 LGHDT, CDR2 YNNKEL (reference sequence). This CDR3 has 16 residues. Trimming cost V 3 bases and J 2 bases; bases outside gene matches: 6.

The J gene is TRBJ1-1, the V gene TRBV2, with a tentative D call TRBD1 (5 bases). The CDR3 is made up of 13 amino acids. The germline V and J ends were trimmed by 6 bases and 8 bases, with 16 bases remaining between them. CDR1 is SNHLY, CDR2 FYNNEI, per germline. For the CDR3, the DNA is TGTGCCAGCAGACCACCGGGGGGGGAGGAAGCTTTCTTT. Protein: CASRPPGGEEAFF.

The rearrangement joins TRBV6-5 to TRBJ1-1, with D possibly TRBD1 on 5 matching bases. CDR3 length: 15 residues. The V gene lost 0 bases and the J gene lost 1 base, with 9 bases spanning the gap. Germline lookup yields CDR1 MNHEY and CDR2 SVGAGI. The CDR3 coding sequence is TGTGCCAGCAGTTACTCGAACGGGGGGAACACTGAAGCTTTCTTT. It specifies CASSYSNGGNTEAFF.

The V and J genes are TRBV9 and TRBJ2-1, with 12 bases that match TRBD2. The V segment lost 4 bases and the J segment 7 bases; nucleotides outside the gene matches: 9. The CDR3 has 16 amino acids. Per the germline V gene, CDR1 is SGDLS and CDR2 is YYNGEE. CDR3 DNA: TGTGCCAGCAGCTCCCGGACTAGCGGGATTAAGAATGAGCAGTTCTTC. Protein: CASSSRTSGIKNEQFF.

V is TRBV9 and J is TRBJ2-3, with D maybe TRBD1 (6 bases). V was clipped by 4 bases and J by 2 bases, with 11 bases between them. This CDR3 is built from 14 residues. CDR1 SGDLS and CDR2 YYNGEE come from the germline V gene. In DNA, the CDR3 is TGTGCCAGCAGCCGGGACACCCACACAGATACGCAGTATTTT. Translated: CASSRDTHTDTQYF.

V is TRBV9 and J is TRBJ2-3; 9 bases are shared with TRBD2. The CDR3 length is 15 residues. Looked up from germline, CDR1 is SGDLS and CDR2 is YYNGEE. With 4 bases clipped from V and 3 bases from J, the junction kept 6 bases outside the gene matches. Here the CDR3 reads CASSLGLASTDTQYF. The DNA for the CDR3 is TGTGCCAGCAGCTTAGGACTAGCGAGTACAGATACGCAGTATTTT.

This clone has only one observation. The chain links TRBV19 to TRBJ1-1; D uncertain. The CDR3 has 14 residues. Germline values: CDR1 LNHDA, CDR2 SQIVND (reference sequence). Trimming stripped 2 bases from V and 4 bases from J, with 11 bases between. The CDR3 protein is CASSIRGSGTEAFF. CDR3 nucleotide sequence: TGTGCCAGTAGTATAAGAGGGTCTGGCACTGAAGCTTTCTTT.

The chain is built from TRBV24-1 and TRBJ1-1; 7 bases map to TRBD1. Trimming removed 0 bases from V and 1 base from J; junction bases left unmatched: 1. Germline CDR1 is KGHDR and CDR2 is SFDVKD. The CDR3 contains 15 residues. In nucleotides, the CDR3 is TGTGCCACCAGTGATTTGGGGGACAGGAACACTGAAGCTTTCTTT. This translates into CATSDLGDRNTEAFF.

The chain couples TRBV7-2 to TRBJ1-2; D unclear. This CDR3 spans 15 amino acids. Germline V gene sequence: CDR1 SGHTA, CDR2 FQGNSA. Trimming removed 4 bases from V and 4 bases from J, with 16 bases in between. CDR3 protein: CASSSFTRVSYGYTF. In DNA, the CDR3 is TGTGCCAGCAGCTCTTTTACAAGGGTTAGCTATGGCTACACCTTC.

The chain couples TRBV4-3 to TRBJ1-1; possible D gene TRBD1, 5 bases. This CDR3 is 16 amino acids long. The V end lost 1 base, the J end lost 4 bases, and 16 bases lay between the germline ends. Looked up from germline, CDR1 is LGHNA and CDR2 is YSLEER. The DNA of the CDR3 is TGCGCCAGCAGCCAAGGGGAGGGGATGGGGAGCACTGAAGCTTTCTTT. It translates to CASSQGEGMGSTEAFF.

This clone was seen only a few times. The chain recombines TRBV27 with TRBJ2-1, with D perhaps TRBD2 (5 bases). The ends were cut back, 6 bases at V and 4 bases at J, with 10 bases in the middle. The CDR3 loop spans 13 amino acids. Looked up from germline, CDR1 is MNHEY and CDR2 is SMNVEV (reference sequence). The CDR3 is CASRPGYYNEQFF. The CDR3 coding sequence is TGTGCCAGCAGGCCGGGGTATTACAATGAGCAGTTCTTC.

The chain has TRBV3-1 (or the pseudogene TRBV3-2) and TRBJ1-1; 8 bases map to TRBD1. There are 16 residues in the CDR3. Germline CDR1 and CDR2: LGHDT and YNNKEL (reference sequence). J lost 0 bases, V lost 4 bases, and 7 bases had no gene match. In nucleotides, the CDR3 is TGTGCCAGCAGCCGAAGGACAGGGCCTATGAACACTGAAGCTTTCTTT. Its translation is CASSRRTGPMNTEAFF.

V usage is TRBV7-9 and J usage is TRBJ1-2, with D tentatively TRBD1 (5 bases). V lost 7 bases and J 5 bases, leaving 17 bases between the germline ends. Germline lookup yields CDR1 SEHNR and CDR2 FQNEAQ (reference sequence). The CDR3 has 14 amino acids. In DNA, the CDR3 is TGTGCCAGCACTAGTACAGGTTCAAGATATGGCTACACCTTC. Its translation: CASTSTGSRYGYTF.

The CDR3: CASSYTTGPPQETQYF. DNA of the CDR3: TGTGCCAGCAGTTACACGACGGGACCTCCCCAAGAGACCCAGTACTTC. This rearrangement joins TRBV6-5 to TRBJ2-5; D tentatively reads TRBD1 or TRBD2 (5 bases each). CDR1 is MNHEY, CDR2 SVGAGI, per germline. Deletions cut 2 bases from V and 1 base from J, with 14 bases between. CDR3 length equals 16 residues.

The V gene is TRBV4-1, the J gene TRBJ2-6; 8 bases map to TRBD1. The CDR3 has 19 amino acids. CDR1 and CDR2 (germline): MGHRA, YSYEKL. J lost 2 bases, V lost 4 bases, and 13 bases had no gene match. Written as DNA, the CDR3 is TGCGCCAGCAGCCGAGATGGACAGGGAATCTCGGCTGGGGCCAACGTCCTGACTTTC. Protein: CASSRDGQGISAGANVLTF.

V is TRBV6-1 and J is TRBJ2-7; D might be TRBD1 (6 bases). The CDR3 has 14 amino acids. The V end was cut by 8 bases, the J end by 2 bases, with 16 bases between. Per germline, CDR1 MNHNS and CDR2 SASEGT. CDR3 sequence: CASRAPGTTYEQYF. The CDR3 bases are TGTGCCAGCCGTGCCCCCGGGACAACCTACGAGCAGTACTTC.

The chain has TRBV5-1 and TRBJ1-6; 9 nucleotides agree with TRBD1. The CDR3 is 15 residues long. V gave up 1 base and J gave up 7 bases; unmatched junction bases: 3. Per germline, CDR1 SGHRS and CDR2 YFSETQ. CDR3 in amino acids: CASSLPTGGNSPLHF. The CDR3 DNA follows: TGCGCCAGCAGCTTGCCGACAGGGGGGAATTCACCCCTCCACTTT.

The sample holds one count of this clone. The chain combines TRBV21-1 with TRBJ2-2; the table's D call, TRBD1, was not checked against the DNA. TRBV21-1 is termed a pseudogene. This CDR3 contains 16 residues. The CDR3 protein is CASSKRAGVGTGELFF. CDR3 DNA: TGTGCCAGCAGCAAGAGAGCAGGGGTGGGCACCGGGGAGCTGTTTTTT.

The rearrangement links TRBV5-1 to TRBJ1-1; TRBD1 matches 9 bases. The length of the CDR3 is 17 residues. The germline V gene has CDR1 SGHRS and CDR2 YFSETQ. The V segment lost 1 base and the J segment 1 base; nucleotides outside the gene matches: 8. The CDR3 DNA reads as TGCGCCAGCAGCTTGCGAGGGGCGGGACAGGGGAACACTGAAGCTTTCTTT. It specifies CASSLRGAGQGNTEAFF.

The chain is built from TRBV5-1 and TRBJ2-5; no clear D gene. The CDR3 has 13 residues. Per the germline V gene, CDR1 is SGHRS and CDR2 is YFSETQ. Trimming shortened V by 6 bases and J by 5 bases, and 14 bases separated the two germline ends. The CDR3 nucleotides read TGCGCCAGCACCGCCAGAGGTTGGGAGACCCAGTACTTC. Protein sequence: CASTARGWETQYF.

The chain carries TRBV6-4 and TRBJ2-3; D could derive from TRBD1 or TRBD2 (6 bases each). CDR1 and CDR2 from the germline V gene are MRHNA and SNTAGT. This CDR3 has 16 amino acids. V lost 3 bases and J 0 bases, leaving 13 bases between the germline ends. The DNA of the CDR3 is TGTGCCAGCAGTGAAGGGGGGAGTCCTAGCACAGATACGCAGTATTTT. Amino acids: CASSEGGSPSTDTQYF.

V is TRBV5-6 and J is TRBJ2-3; TRBD2 is a possible D gene (5 bases). Germline loops: CDR1 SGHDT, CDR2 YYEEEE. Trimming removed 0 bases from V and 4 bases from J, with 12 bases in between. The CDR3 is 15 amino acids. This chain's CDR3 is CASSLAGMRADTQYF. CDR3 in DNA: TGTGCCAGCAGCTTGGCGGGGATGAGGGCAGATACGCAGTATTTT.

The chain uses TRBV5-5 and TRBJ2-7; D not resolved. Germline V gene data show CDR1 as SGHKS and CDR2 as YYEKEE (reference sequence). V lost 4 bases to trimming and J lost 1 base, with 15 bases between them. CDR3 length equals 15 residues. CDR3 protein: CASSPGQDVSYEQYF. The CDR3 bases are TGTGCCAGCAGCCCCGGTCAGGACGTTTCCTACGAGCAGTACTTC.

This rearrangement joins TRBV21-1 to TRBJ2-7; the table assigns TRBD2, which was not confirmed against the DNA. TRBV21-1 is labeled a pseudogene. The CDR3 contains 15 residues. Here the CDR3 reads CASSKIRTPLYEQYF. The CDR3 bases are TGTGCCAGCAGCAAAATACGAACCCCACTCTACGAGCAGTACTTC.

The V and J genes are TRBV2 and TRBJ2-3; D perhaps matches TRBD1 (6 bases). The V end lost 7 bases, the J end lost 1 base, and 12 bases lay between the germline ends. From germline, CDR1 is SNHLY and CDR2 FYNNEI. CDR3 length equals 14 residues. CDR3 in amino acids: CASTGTRRTDTQYF. The CDR3 region has the DNA TGTGCCAGCACCGGGACAAGACGCACAGATACGCAGTATTTT.